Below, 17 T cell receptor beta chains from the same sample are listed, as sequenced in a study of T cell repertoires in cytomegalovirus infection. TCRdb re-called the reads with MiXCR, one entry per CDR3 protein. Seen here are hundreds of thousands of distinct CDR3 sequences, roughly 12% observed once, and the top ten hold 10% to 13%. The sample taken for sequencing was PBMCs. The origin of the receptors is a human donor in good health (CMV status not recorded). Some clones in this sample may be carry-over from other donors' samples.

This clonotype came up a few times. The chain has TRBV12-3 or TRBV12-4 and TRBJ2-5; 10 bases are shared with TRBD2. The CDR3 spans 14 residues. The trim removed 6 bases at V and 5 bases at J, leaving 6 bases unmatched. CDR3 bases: TGTGCCAGCAGCCGCGGGACTAGCGTTGAGACCCAGTACTTC. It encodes CASSRGTSVETQYF.

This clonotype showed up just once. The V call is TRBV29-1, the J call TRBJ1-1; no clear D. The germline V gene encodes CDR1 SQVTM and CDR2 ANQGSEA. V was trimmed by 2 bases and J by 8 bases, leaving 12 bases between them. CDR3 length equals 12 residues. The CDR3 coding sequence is TGCAGCGTTGAACCGCACGGGTGGGAAGCTTTCTTT. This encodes CSVEPHGWEAFF.

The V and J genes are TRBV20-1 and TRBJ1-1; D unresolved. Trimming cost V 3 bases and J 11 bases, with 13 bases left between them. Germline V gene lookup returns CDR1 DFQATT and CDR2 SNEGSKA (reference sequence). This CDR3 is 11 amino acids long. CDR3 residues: CSAREARWAFF. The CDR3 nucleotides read TGCAGTGCTAGGGAAGCTAGATGGGCTTTCTTT.

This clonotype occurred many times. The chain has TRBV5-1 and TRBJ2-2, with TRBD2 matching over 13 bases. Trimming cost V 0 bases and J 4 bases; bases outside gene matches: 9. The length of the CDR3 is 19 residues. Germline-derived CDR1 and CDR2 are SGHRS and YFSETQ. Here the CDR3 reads CASSLDGLAGATGTGELFF. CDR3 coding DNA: TGCGCCAGCAGCTTGGACGGACTAGCGGGGGCTACTGGCACCGGGGAGCTGTTTTTT. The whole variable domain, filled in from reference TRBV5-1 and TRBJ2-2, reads KAGVTQTPRYLIKTRGQQVTLSCSPISGHRSVSWYQQTPGQGLQFLFEYFSETQRNKGNFPGRFSGRQFSNSRSEMNVSTLELGDSALYLCASSLDGLAGATGTGELFFGEGSRLTVL.

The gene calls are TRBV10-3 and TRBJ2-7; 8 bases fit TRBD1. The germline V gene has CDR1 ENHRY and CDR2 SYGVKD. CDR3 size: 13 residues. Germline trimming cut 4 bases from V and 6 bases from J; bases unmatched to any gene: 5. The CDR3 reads CAISGTGSAEQYF. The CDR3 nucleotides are TGTGCCATCAGTGGGACAGGGTCGGCCGAGCAGTACTTC.

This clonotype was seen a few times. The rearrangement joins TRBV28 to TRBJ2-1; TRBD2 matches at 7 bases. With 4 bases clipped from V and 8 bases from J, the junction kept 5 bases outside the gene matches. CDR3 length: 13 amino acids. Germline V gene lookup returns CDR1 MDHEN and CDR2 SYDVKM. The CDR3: CASSWRGGDEQFF. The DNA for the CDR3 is TGTGCCAGCAGTTGGCGGGGAGGGGATGAGCAGTTCTTC.

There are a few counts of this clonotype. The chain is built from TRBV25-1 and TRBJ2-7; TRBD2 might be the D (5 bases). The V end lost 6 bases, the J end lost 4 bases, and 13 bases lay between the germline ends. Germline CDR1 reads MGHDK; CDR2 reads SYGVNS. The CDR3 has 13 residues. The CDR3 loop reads CASSPGSFYEQYF. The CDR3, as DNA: TGTGCCAGCAGCCCTGGGAGTTTTTACGAGCAGTACTTC.

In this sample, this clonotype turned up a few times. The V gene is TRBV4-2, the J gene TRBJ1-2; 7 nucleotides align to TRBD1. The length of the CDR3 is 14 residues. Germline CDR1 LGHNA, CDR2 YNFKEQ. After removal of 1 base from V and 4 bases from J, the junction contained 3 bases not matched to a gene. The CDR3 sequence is CASSQAGTVYGYTF. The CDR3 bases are TGTGCCAGCAGCCAAGCCGGGACAGTCTATGGCTACACCTTC.

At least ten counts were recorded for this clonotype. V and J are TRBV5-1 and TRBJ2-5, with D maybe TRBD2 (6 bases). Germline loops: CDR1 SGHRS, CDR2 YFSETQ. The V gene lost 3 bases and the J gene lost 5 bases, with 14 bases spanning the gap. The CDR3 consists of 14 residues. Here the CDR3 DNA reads TGCGCCAGCAGCTCGGACTATTGGAGTGAGACCCAGTACTTC. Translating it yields CASSSDYWSETQYF.

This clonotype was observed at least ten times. The CDR3 coding sequence is TGTGCCAGCAGTGAGAGGGAAGGAAACACCATATATTTT. Encoded protein: CASSEREGNTIYF. This chain links TRBV6-1 with TRBJ1-3, with D unresolved. The CDR3 runs to 13 residues. Germline loops: CDR1 MNHNS, CDR2 SASEGT. The V end lost 3 bases, the J end lost 4 bases, and 7 bases lay between the germline ends.

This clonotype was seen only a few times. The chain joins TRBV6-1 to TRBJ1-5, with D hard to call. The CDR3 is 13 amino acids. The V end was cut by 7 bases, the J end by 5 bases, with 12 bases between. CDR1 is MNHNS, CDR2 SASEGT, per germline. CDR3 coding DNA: TGTGCCAGCATGGAAGACCCTCATCAGCCCCAGCATTTT. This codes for CASMEDPHQPQHF.

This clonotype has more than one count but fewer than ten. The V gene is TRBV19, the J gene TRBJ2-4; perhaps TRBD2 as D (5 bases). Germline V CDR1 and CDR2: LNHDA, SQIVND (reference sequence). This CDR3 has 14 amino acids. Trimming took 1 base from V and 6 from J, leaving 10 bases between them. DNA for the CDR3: TGTGCCAGTAGTATAGTAGAGGGTGGAAACATTCAGTACTTC. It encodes CASSIVEGGNIQYF.

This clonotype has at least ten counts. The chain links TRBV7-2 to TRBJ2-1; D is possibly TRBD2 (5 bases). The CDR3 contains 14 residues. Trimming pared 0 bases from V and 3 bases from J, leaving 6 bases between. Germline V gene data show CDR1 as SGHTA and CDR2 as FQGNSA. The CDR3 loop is CASSLAEVYNEQFF. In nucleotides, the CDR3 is TGTGCCAGCAGCTTAGCGGAGGTCTACAATGAGCAGTTCTTC.

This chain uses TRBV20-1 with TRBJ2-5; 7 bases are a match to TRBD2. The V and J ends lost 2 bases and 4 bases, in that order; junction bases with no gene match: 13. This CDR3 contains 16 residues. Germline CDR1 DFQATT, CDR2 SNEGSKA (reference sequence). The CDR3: CSARRSGTSPGETQYF. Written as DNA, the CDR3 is TGCAGTGCTAGAAGGAGCGGGACGTCTCCGGGAGAGACCCAGTACTTC.

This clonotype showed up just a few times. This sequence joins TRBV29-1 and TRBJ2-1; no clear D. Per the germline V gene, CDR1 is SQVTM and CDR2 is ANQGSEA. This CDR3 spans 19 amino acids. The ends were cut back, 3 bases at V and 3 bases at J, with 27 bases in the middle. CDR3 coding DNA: TGCAGCGTTGAGACTCCATCCTATCCGGGCGGTCTACTCTACAATGAGCAGTTCTTC. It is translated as CSVETPSYPGGLLYNEQFF.

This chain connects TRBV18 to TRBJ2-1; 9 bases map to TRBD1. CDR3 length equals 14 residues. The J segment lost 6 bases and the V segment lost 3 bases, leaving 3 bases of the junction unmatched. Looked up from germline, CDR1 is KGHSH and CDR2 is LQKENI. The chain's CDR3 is CASSPVTGGNEQFF. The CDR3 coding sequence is TGTGCCAGCTCACCGGTGACAGGGGGCAATGAGCAGTTCTTC.

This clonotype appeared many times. The CDR3 DNA reads as TGTGCCAGCAGGGATCCAGGGGGCGAGCAGTACTTC. This gives the protein CASRDPGGEQYF. The gene calls are TRBV6-1 and TRBJ2-7; 7 nucleotides line up with TRBD1. The CDR3 totals 12 residues. V trimming: 6 bases; J trimming: 6 bases; junction bases outside the gene matches: 5. Germline V gene sequence: CDR1 MNHNS, CDR2 SASEGT.